Listed here are 30 T cell receptor beta chains from one sample, sequenced in a study of blood T cell repertoires in COVID-19. Clones were read by immunoSEQ multiplex PCR, and TCRdb kept only the in-frame ones, dropping some. Of about 80,000 clones listed, about 83% are singletons. The sample taken for sequencing was peripheral blood. These receptors came from a human donor in a cohort sampled during active COVID-19.

CDR3 sequence (DNA): TGTGCCAGCAGTGACTCGAGTGTCGATAGCAATCAGCCCCAGCATTTT. Translation: CASSDSSVDSNQPQHF. This chain joins TRBV6-4 and TRBJ1-5; unclear D gene. V gave up 0 bases and J gave up 0 bases, with 9 bases separating them. Germline V gives CDR1 MRHNA, CDR2 SNTAGT. The CDR3 extends over 16 amino acids.

The chain recombines TRBV2 with TRBJ2-5; a possible D gene is TRBD1 (6 bases). V was clipped by 0 bases and J by 2 bases, with 10 bases between them. This CDR3 has 15 amino acids. Germline CDR1 and CDR2: SNHLY and FYNNEI. The CDR3 DNA reads TGTGCCAGCAGTGAAGCTTGGACAGATCAAGAGACCCAGTACTTC. Translation gives CASSEAWTDQETQYF.

The V and J genes are TRBV9 and TRBJ2-1; 8 bases align to TRBD2. V trimming: 3 bases; J trimming: 3 bases; junction bases outside the gene matches: 5. From germline, CDR1 is SGDLS and CDR2 YYNGEE. The CDR3 spans 15 residues. CDR3 loop: CASSDSGGRYNEQFF. The CDR3 nucleotides are TGTGCCAGCAGCGACTCGGGGGGGCGCTACAATGAGCAGTTCTTC.

The chain joins TRBV9 to TRBJ2-7; TRBD2 matches at 7 bases. The CDR3 spans 15 residues. J gave up 0 bases and V 3 bases, and 6 bases lay outside the gene matches. Germline CDR1 and CDR2: SGDLS and YYNGEE. The CDR3 DNA is TGTGCCAGCAGCGAGGGGACGGGGGGCTCCTACGAGCAGTACTTC. Amino acid sequence: CASSEGTGGSYEQYF.

The CDR3 sequence: CASSKVQGTNSPLHF. The DNA of the CDR3 is TGTGCCAGCAGCAAAGTTCAGGGGACGAATTCACCCCTCCACTTT. The chain uses TRBV21-1 and TRBJ1-6; no DNA check was done on the table's D call, TRBD1. TRBV21-1 is a pseudogene locus. The CDR3 loop spans 15 amino acids.

In its sample, this clone was seen a few times. The chain couples TRBV11-3 to TRBJ2-2; 10 nucleotides align to TRBD2. Germline V CDR1 and CDR2: SGHNT, YENEEA. The V gene end was trimmed by 5 bases and the J gene end by 6 bases; junction bases not matched to a gene: 6. CDR3 size: 15 residues. Written as DNA, the CDR3 is TGTGCCAGCAGCACAAGCGGGGGGGCCGCCGGGGAGCTGTTTTTT. Protein: CASSTSGGAAGELFF.

The rearrangement uses TRBV5-8 and TRBJ2-2; D is possibly TRBD1 (5 bases). V lost 0 bases and J 6 bases, leaving 12 bases between the germline ends. This CDR3 has 15 amino acids. Looked up from germline, CDR1 is SGHTS and CDR2 is YDEGEE. CDR3 nucleotides: TGTGCCAGCAGCTTGGAGGCAGGGTACGCCGGGGAGCTGTTTTTT. Residues: CASSLEAGYAGELFF.

The chain employs TRBV5-6 and TRBJ2-2, with 7 positions matching TRBD2. There are 15 residues in the CDR3. Trimming at V came to 3 bases and at J to 5 bases, leaving 7 bases not matched to a gene. The germline CDR1 and CDR2 sequences are SGHDT and YYEEEE. CDR3 bases: TGTGCCAGCAGCTACGCGGGAGTGGTTACCGGGGAGCTGTTTTTT. Amino acids: CASSYAGVVTGELFF.

CDR3 amino acids: CASSPPGTVLNEQYF. The CDR3 nucleotides are TGTGCCAGCAGCCCGCCCGGGACAGTTCTTAACGAGCAGTACTTC. The chain recombines TRBV11-2 with TRBJ2-7, with 7 bases matching TRBD1. Germline CDR1 is SGHAT and CDR2 is FQNNGV. V lost 5 bases and J lost 5; bases outside the gene matches: 12. The CDR3 has 15 amino acids.

The genes are TRBV19 and TRBJ2-5, with D perhaps TRBD1 (6 bases). V lost 3 bases and J lost 0, with 8 bases in between. The CDR3 has 14 residues. The germline V gene encodes CDR1 LNHDA and CDR2 SQIVND (reference sequence). The DNA of the CDR3 is TGTGCCAGTAGTATCGGACAGCACCAAGAGACCCAGTACTTC. This gives the protein CASSIGQHQETQYF.

V and J are TRBV4-2 and TRBJ2-7, with 7 bases that match TRBD2. The trim removed 4 bases at V and 3 bases at J, leaving 9 bases unmatched. The germline CDR1 and CDR2 sequences are LGHNA and YNFKEQ. The CDR3 is 15 amino acids. The CDR3: CASSPVAGADYEQYF. For the CDR3, the DNA is TGTGCCAGCAGCCCCGTGGCGGGAGCGGACTACGAGCAGTACTTC.

The V and J genes are TRBV6-5 and TRBJ2-3; D unclear. The CDR3 consists of 13 residues. Trimming removed 6 bases at V and 6 bases at J, with 13 bases between. CDR1 is MNHEY and CDR2 is SVGAGI in the germline V gene. The CDR3 nucleotides are TGTGCCAGCAGCCGCTCGAAGAGCGATACGCAGTATTTT. Its protein is CASSRSKSDTQYF.

The rearrangement joins TRBV5-1 to TRBJ2-7; D is possibly TRBD1 (6 bases). The V end lost 1 base, the J end lost 4 bases, and 12 bases lay between the germline ends. The V gene's germline CDR1 is SGHRS and CDR2 YFSETQ. The CDR3 totals 14 residues. In DNA form, the CDR3 reads TGCGCCAGCAGCTTGAGAGGGGGTAATTACGAGCAGTACTTC. Translated, it gives CASSLRGGNYEQYF. Full variable domain (remainder filled in from reference TRBV5-1 and TRBJ2-7): KAGVTQTPRYLIKTRGQQVTLSCSPISGHRSVSWYQQTPGQGLQFLFEYFSETQRNKGNFPGRFSGRQFSNSRSEMNVSTLELGDSALYLCASSLRGGNYEQYFGPGTRLTVT.

This chain uses TRBV7-8 with TRBJ1-5; D unclear. This CDR3 has 14 residues. With 6 bases removed from V and 4 bases from J, the gap between germline ends came to 13 bases. CDR1 and CDR2 (germline): SGHVS, FQNEAQ. The CDR3 loop reads CASSPQVRNQPQHF. CDR3 coding DNA: TGTGCCAGCAGTCCCCAGGTTCGGAATCAGCCCCAGCATTTT.

This rearrangement joins TRBV6-5 to TRBJ1-2, with TRBD1 matching over 7 bases. The germline V gene has CDR1 MNHEY and CDR2 SVGAGI. Germline trimming cut 5 bases from V and 2 bases from J; bases unmatched to any gene: 5. The CDR3 is 14 residues long. The CDR3 spells CASSQTGSNYGYTF. CDR3 in DNA: TGTGCCAGCAGTCAGACAGGGTCAAACTATGGCTACACCTTC.

This chain connects TRBV6-5 to TRBJ1-3; D is undetermined. Trimming cost V 7 bases and J 2 bases, with 12 bases left between them. The CDR3 extends over 14 amino acids. Germline V gene sequence: CDR1 MNHEY, CDR2 SVGAGI. CDR3 DNA: TGTGCCAGCATGCTAACAGTACCTGGAAACACCATATATTTT. Encoded protein: CASMLTVPGNTIYF.

The rearrangement joins TRBV2 to TRBJ2-7; 10 positions match TRBD2. The CDR3 length is 16 residues. With V trimmed by 8 bases and J by 4 bases, 14 bases remained unmatched. From germline, CDR1 is SNHLY and CDR2 FYNNEI. The CDR3 reads CASVPRAGLAVYEQYF. In nucleotides, the CDR3 is TGTGCCAGCGTTCCAAGGGCTGGACTAGCGGTTTACGAGCAGTACTTC.

The gene calls are TRBV18 and TRBJ1-2; D unresolved. The ends were cut back, 0 bases at V and 4 bases at J, with 12 bases in the middle. The CDR3 consists of 15 residues. Germline V gives CDR1 KGHSH, CDR2 LQKENI. CDR3 sequence: CASSPPEPASYGYTF. CDR3 bases: TGTGCCAGCTCACCACCGGAGCCGGCCAGCTATGGCTACACCTTC.

The chain has TRBV7-8 and TRBJ2-1, with 10 positions matching TRBD2. Germline V gene lookup returns CDR1 SGHVS and CDR2 FQNEAQ. The V and J ends lost 3 bases and 9 bases, in that order; junction bases with no gene match: 8. The CDR3 extends over 15 amino acids. The CDR3 sequence: CASSFSSGRAGEQFF. The CDR3 DNA reads TGTGCCAGCAGCTTTTCCAGCGGGAGGGCCGGTGAGCAGTTCTTC.

This clone has just a few counts. The rearrangement links TRBV7-6 to TRBJ1-2; possible D gene TRBD1, 5 bases. V dropped 4 bases and J dropped 6 bases, with 18 bases sitting between them. Germline lookup yields CDR1 SGHVS and CDR2 FNYEAQ. This CDR3 is 15 amino acids long. CDR3 amino acids: CASSSDPGQSNGYTF. The CDR3 region has the DNA TGTGCCAGCAGCTCTGACCCAGGGCAGTCGAATGGCTACACCTTC. Looking up the rest from reference TRBV7-6 and TRBJ1-2 gives the full variable domain: GAGVSQSPRYKVTKRGQDVALRCDPISGHVSLYWYRQALGQGPEFLTYFNYEAQQDKSGLPNDRFSAERPEGSISTLTIQRTEQRDSAMYRCASSSDPGQSNGYTFGSGTRLTVV.

The genes are TRBV19 and TRBJ2-6; tentatively, D is TRBD1 (5 bases). Trimming stripped 3 bases from V and 0 bases from J, with 6 bases between. Germline-derived CDR1 and CDR2 are LNHDA and SQIVND (reference sequence). The CDR3 is 15 amino acids. For the CDR3, the DNA is TGTGCCAGTAGTATCGACAGCTCTGGGGCCAACGTCCTGACTTTC. It encodes CASSIDSSGANVLTF.

This sequence joins TRBV18 and TRBJ2-7; 8 bases align to TRBD1. In germline, CDR1 is KGHSH, CDR2 LQKENI. J gave up 3 bases and V 4 bases, and 8 bases lay outside the gene matches. The CDR3 extends over 15 amino acids. The CDR3 loop is CASSQAGDRRYEQYF. CDR3 nucleotide sequence: TGTGCCAGCTCACAAGCCGGGGACAGGCGCTACGAGCAGTACTTC.

The chain couples TRBV7-4 to TRBJ2-4; TRBD1 aligns across 9 bases. Trimming took 6 bases from V and 1 from J; bases not matched to a gene: 19. CDR1 and CDR2 (germline): SGHVT, SQSDAQ. CDR3 length: 20 residues. The CDR3 loop is CASRTTGGSDYLLAKNIQYF. The DNA for the CDR3 is TGTGCCAGCAGGACGACAGGGGGGTCAGACTACCTCTTGGCCAAAAACATTCAGTACTTC.

The V call is TRBV29-1, the J call TRBJ2-1; 11 bases match TRBD2. The ends lost 8 bases at V and 7 bases at J; junction bases unmatched: 4. The CDR3 runs to 12 residues. Germline CDR1 is SQVTM and CDR2 is ANQGSEA. The CDR3 sequence: CSTGTSGNEQFF. The CDR3 DNA sequence: TGCAGCACCGGGACTAGCGGAAATGAGCAGTTCTTC.

The CDR3 sequence: CASSLVPGPGNTIYF. CDR3 DNA sequence: TGTGCCAGCAGCTTGGTCCCAGGGCCGGGAAACACCATATATTTT. The chain recombines TRBV5-6 with TRBJ1-3, with a tentative D call TRBD1 (5 bases). The CDR3 runs to 15 residues. V gave up 0 bases and J gave up 4 bases, with 11 bases separating them. Germline CDR1 SGHDT, CDR2 YYEEEE.

DNA for the CDR3: TGTGCCAGCTCATCAGGGGAGACCCAGTACTTC. Translation gives CASSSGETQYF. V usage is TRBV18 and J usage is TRBJ2-5; possible D gene TRBD1, 5 bases. The CDR3 has 11 residues. With 5 bases removed from V and 5 bases from J, the gap between germline ends came to 6 bases. Germline loops: CDR1 KGHSH, CDR2 LQKENI.

The chain carries TRBV10-3 and TRBJ2-1; 9 bases align to TRBD2. Germline V gene sequence: CDR1 ENHRY, CDR2 SYGVKD. After removal of 4 bases from V and 2 bases from J, the junction contained 9 bases not matched to a gene. The CDR3 runs 17 residues. The CDR3 spells CAISGGLAGKPYNEQFF. The DNA for the CDR3 is TGTGCCATCAGTGGGGGGCTAGCGGGGAAACCCTACAATGAGCAGTTCTTC.

The sample holds a few counts of this clone. This chain uses TRBV24-1 with TRBJ1-5, with 7 bases lining up with TRBD1. With 5 bases clipped from V and 6 bases from J, the junction kept 9 bases outside the gene matches. This CDR3 contains 15 residues. Germline V gene data show CDR1 as KGHDR and CDR2 as SFDVKD. This chain's CDR3 is CATSASDRDGQPQHF. The CDR3 DNA reads as TGTGCCACCAGTGCCTCCGACAGGGACGGTCAGCCCCAGCATTTT.

In its sample, this clone was seen once. The rearrangement uses TRBV5-1 and TRBJ2-1; 12 bases agree with TRBD2. Unmatched junction bases numbered 0, after V lost 3 bases and J lost 5 bases. This CDR3 spans 14 amino acids. Germline values: CDR1 SGHRS, CDR2 YFSETQ. The CDR3 here is CASSWTSGDNEQFF. The CDR3 bases are TGCGCCAGCAGCTGGACTAGCGGGGACAATGAGCAGTTCTTC.

The chain combines TRBV19 with TRBJ2-7; 8 positions agree with TRBD1. Germline trimming cut 1 base from V and 3 bases from J; bases unmatched to any gene: 5. Germline assignment: CDR1 LNHDA and CDR2 SQIVND (reference sequence). The CDR3 is 15 residues long. CDR3 residues: CASSIGQGRNYEQYF. The DNA for the CDR3 is TGTGCCAGTAGTATAGGACAGGGGAGGAACTACGAGCAGTACTTC. The complete variable domain, with remaining parts taken from reference TRBV19 and TRBJ2-7, reads DGGITQSPKYLFRKEGQNVTLSCEQNLNHDAMYWYRQDPGQGLRLIYYSQIVNDFQKGDIAEGYSVSREKKESFPLTVTSAQKNPTAFYLCASSIGQGRNYEQYFGPGTRLTVT.